This entry concerns a single T cell receptor beta chain. Antigen specificity is unknown. This sample was included in a study of T cell responses to AZD1222 COVID-19 vaccine. Study conclusions and caveats: Donors in the cohort were predominantly white British and more often female, and clonal diversity was possibly underestimated.

Trimming removed 5 bases from V and 6 bases from J, with 10 bases in between. CDR3 length: 13 residues. Germline assignment: CDR1 MNHEY and CDR2 SMNVEV (reference sequence). Profiled with immunoSEQ multiplex PCR; TCRdb holds only in-frame clones, not every one. The sample carries tens of thousands of clones, 65% to 90% recorded once. The receptor was isolated from an adult in good health. The source was peripheral blood, collected on day 0 of AZD1222 vaccination. This chain connects TRBV27 to TRBJ2-2, with D possibly matching TRBD2 (6 bases). Here the CDR3 reads CASSAGGAGELFF. CDR3 nucleotide sequence: TGTGCCAGCAGTGCCGGCGGGGCCGGGGAGCTGTTTTTT.